The clone carrying this T cell receptor beta chain turned up a few times. Its specificity is not known. The data were taken from a study of early T cells in non-severe SARS-CoV-2 infection. In the study overall: Chains were not paired, and sequencing was done on bulk RNA from unsorted whole blood.

Via MiXCR, TCRdb re-called the 5' RACE reads, giving one row per CDR3 protein. The sample yields 65,000 to 85,000 distinct CDR3 sequences, approximately 11% seen once. Study-level points and caveats: Private and CD4 specificities were missed by VDJdb matching, skewed to anti-spike CD8.

The CDR3 totals 17 residues. Germline loops: CDR1 SGHKS, CDR2 YYEKEE (reference sequence). Deletions cut 1 base from V and 3 bases from J, with 19 bases between. The sequence was collected from an adult who was a healthcare worker with PCR-confirmed SARS-CoV-2 infection or an uninfected control (not recorded which). The material was whole blood, obtained at baseline. The V call is TRBV5-5, the J call TRBJ2-5, with TRBD2 as a possible D gene (5 bases). In DNA, the CDR3 is TGTGCCAGCAGCTTGTATGGTGATTCGACGGGGAAAGAGACCCAGTACTTC. Translated: CASSLYGDSTGKETQYF.